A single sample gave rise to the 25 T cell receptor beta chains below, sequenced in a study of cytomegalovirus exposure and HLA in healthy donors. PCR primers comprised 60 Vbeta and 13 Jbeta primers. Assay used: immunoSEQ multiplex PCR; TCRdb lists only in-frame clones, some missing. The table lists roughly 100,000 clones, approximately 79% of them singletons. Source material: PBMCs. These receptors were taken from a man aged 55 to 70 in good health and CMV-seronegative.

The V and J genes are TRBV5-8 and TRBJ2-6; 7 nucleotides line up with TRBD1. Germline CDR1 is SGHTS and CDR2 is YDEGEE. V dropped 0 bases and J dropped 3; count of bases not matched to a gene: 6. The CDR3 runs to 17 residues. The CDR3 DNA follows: TGTGCCAGCAGCTTGGGACAGGGTGGTGGTGGGGCCAACGTCCTGACTTTC. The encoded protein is CASSLGQGGGGANVLTF.

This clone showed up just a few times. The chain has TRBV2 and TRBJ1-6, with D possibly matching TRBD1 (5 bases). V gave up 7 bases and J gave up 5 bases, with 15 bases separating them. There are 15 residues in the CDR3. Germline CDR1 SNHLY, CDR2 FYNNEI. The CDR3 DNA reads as TGTGCCAGCAACGAGATGGGGCCAGATAATTCACCCCTCCACTTT. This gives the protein CASNEMGPDNSPLHF. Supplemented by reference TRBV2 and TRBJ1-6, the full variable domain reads EPEVTQTPSHQVTQMGQEVILRCVPISNHLYFYWYRQILGQKVEFLVSFYNNEISEKSEIFDDQFSVERPDGSNFTLKIRSTKLEDSAMYFCASNEMGPDNSPLHFGNGTRLTVT.

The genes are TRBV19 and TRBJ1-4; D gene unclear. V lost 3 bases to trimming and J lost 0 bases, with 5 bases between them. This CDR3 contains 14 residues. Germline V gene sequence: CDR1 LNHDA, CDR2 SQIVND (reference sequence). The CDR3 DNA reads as TGTGCCAGTAGTATTTCAGCAACTAATGAAAAACTGTTTTTT. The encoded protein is CASSISATNEKLFF.

CDR3 coding DNA: TGTGCCAGCAGTTTACAAACGCCTCCTGGTCGGGGGGCTTTCTTT. Translating gives CASSLQTPPGRGAFF. The V and J genes are TRBV28 and TRBJ1-1; D may be TRBD1 (5 bases). CDR3 length: 15 residues. Trimming removed 2 bases at V and 11 bases at J, with 21 bases between. CDR1 and CDR2 (germline): MDHEN, SYDVKM.

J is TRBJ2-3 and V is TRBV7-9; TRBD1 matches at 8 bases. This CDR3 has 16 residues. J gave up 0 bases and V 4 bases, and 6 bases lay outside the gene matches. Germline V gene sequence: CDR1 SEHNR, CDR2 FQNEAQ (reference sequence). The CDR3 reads CASSSLWTGSTDTQYF. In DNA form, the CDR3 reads TGTGCCAGCAGCTCACTCTGGACAGGGAGCACAGATACGCAGTATTTT.

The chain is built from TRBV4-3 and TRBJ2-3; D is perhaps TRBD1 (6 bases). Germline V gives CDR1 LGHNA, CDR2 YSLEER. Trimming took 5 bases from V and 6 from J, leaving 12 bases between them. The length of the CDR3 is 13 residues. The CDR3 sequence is CASSMSGADTQYF. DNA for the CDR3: TGCGCCAGCAGCATGTCAGGGGCGGATACGCAGTATTTT.

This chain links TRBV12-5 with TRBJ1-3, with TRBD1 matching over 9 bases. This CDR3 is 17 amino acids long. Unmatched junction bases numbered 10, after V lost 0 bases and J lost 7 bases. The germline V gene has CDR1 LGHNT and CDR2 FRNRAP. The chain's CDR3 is CASGLVRGQGLRNTIYF. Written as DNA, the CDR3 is TGTGCTAGTGGTTTGGTACGAGGACAGGGGTTGCGGAACACCATATATTTT.

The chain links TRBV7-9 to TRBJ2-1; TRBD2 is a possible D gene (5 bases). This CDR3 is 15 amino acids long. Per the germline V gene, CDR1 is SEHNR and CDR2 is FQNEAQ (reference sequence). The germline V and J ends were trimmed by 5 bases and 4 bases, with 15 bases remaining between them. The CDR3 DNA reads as TGTGCCAGCAGCCCGGGGAGCTTAAAGTACAATGAGCAGTTCTTC. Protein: CASSPGSLKYNEQFF. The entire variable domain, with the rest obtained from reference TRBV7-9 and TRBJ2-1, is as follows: DTGVSQNPRHKITKRGQNVTFRCDPISEHNRLYWYRQTLGQGPEFLTYFQNEAQLEKSRLLSDRFSAERPKGSFSTLEIQRTEQGDSAMYLCASSPGSLKYNEQFFGPGTRLTVL.

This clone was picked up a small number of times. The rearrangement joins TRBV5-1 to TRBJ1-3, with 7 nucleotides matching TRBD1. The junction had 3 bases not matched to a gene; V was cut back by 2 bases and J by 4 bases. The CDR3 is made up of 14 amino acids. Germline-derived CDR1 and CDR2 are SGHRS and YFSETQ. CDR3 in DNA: TGCGCCAGCAGCTTAGGACAGGCAGGAAACACCATATATTTT. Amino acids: CASSLGQAGNTIYF.

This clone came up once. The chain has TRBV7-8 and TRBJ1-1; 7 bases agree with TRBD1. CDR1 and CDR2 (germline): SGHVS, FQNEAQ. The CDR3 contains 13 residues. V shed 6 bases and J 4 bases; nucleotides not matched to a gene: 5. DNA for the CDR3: TGTGCCAGCAGTCAGGGGGGTGGCACTGAAGCTTTCTTT. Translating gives CASSQGGGTEAFF. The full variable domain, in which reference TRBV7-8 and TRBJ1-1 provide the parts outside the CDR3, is GAGVSQSPRYKVAKRGQDVALRCDPISGHVSLFWYQQALGQGPEFLTYFQNEAQLDKSGLPSDRFFAERPEGSVSTLKIQRTQQEDSAVYLCASSQGGGTEAFFGQGTRLTVV.

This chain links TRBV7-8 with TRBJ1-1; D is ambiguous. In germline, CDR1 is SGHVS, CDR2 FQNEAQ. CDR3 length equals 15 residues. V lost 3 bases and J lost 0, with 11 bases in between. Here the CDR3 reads CASSFGRGLNTEAFF. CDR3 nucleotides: TGTGCCAGCAGCTTCGGGCGGGGTCTGAACACTGAAGCTTTCTTT.

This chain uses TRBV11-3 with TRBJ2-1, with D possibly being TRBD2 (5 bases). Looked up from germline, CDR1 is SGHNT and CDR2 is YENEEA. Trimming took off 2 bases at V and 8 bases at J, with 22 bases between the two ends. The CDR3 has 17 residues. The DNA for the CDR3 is TGTGCCAGCAGCTTAAGTTCAAGGACTCACGGGCAGGATGAGCAGTTCTTC. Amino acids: CASSLSSRTHGQDEQFF.

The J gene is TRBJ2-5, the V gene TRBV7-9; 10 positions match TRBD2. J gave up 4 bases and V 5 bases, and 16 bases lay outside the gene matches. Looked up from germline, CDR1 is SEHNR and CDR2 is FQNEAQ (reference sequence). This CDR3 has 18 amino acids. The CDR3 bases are TGTGCCAGCAGCCCACGAGGTAACAGCGGGGGGGCCGGAGAGACCCAGTACTTC. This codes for CASSPRGNSGGAGETQYF.

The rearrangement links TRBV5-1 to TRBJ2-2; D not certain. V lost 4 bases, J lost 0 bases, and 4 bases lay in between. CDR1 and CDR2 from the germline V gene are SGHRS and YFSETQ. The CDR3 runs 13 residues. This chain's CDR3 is CASSLTNTGELFF. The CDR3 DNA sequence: TGCGCCAGCAGCCTTACGAACACCGGGGAGCTGTTTTTT.

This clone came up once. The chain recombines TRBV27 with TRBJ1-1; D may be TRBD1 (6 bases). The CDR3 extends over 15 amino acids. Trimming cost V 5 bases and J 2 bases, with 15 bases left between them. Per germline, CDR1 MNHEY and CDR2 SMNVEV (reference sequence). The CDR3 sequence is CASSVQGNHNTEAFF. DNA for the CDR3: TGTGCCAGCAGTGTACAGGGAAACCACAACACTGAAGCTTTCTTT.

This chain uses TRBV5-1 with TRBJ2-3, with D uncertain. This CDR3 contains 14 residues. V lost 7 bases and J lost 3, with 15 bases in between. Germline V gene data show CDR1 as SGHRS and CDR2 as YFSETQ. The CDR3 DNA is TGCGCCAGCTCTGGGCCGTTGGTTACAGATACGCAGTATTTT. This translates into CASSGPLVTDTQYF.

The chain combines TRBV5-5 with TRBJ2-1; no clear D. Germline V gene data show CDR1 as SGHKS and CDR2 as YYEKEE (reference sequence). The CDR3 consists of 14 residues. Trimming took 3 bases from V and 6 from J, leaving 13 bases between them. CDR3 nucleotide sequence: TGTGCCAGCAGCTCCCAGGCTTGGGTCAATGAGCAGTTCTTC. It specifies CASSSQAWVNEQFF. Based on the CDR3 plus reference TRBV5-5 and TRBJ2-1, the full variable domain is DAGVTQSPTHLIKTRGQQVTLRCSPISGHKSVSWYQQVLGQGPQFIFQYYEKEERGRGNFPDRFSARQFPNYSSELNVNALLLGDSALYLCASSSQAWVNEQFFGPGTRLTVL.

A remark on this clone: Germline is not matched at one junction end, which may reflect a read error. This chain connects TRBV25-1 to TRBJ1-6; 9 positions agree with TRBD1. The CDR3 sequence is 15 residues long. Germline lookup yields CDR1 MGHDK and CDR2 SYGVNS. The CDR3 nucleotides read TGTGCCAGCAGCCTCGGGGACAGGGATCTTTCAGCCCTCCACTTT. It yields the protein CASSLGDRDLSALHF. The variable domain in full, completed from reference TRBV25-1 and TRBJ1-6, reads EADIYQTPRYLVIGTGKKITLECSQTMGHDKMYWYQQDPGMELHLIHYSYGVNSTEKGDLSSESTVSRIRTEHFPLTLESARPSHTSQYLCASSLGDRDLSALHFGNGTRLTVT.

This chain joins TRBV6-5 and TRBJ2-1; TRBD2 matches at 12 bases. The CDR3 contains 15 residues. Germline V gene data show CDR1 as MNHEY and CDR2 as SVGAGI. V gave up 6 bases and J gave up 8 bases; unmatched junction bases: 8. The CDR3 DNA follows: TGTGCCAGCAGCCCCAGACTAGCGGGGGACTATGAGCAGTTCTTC. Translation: CASSPRLAGDYEQFF.

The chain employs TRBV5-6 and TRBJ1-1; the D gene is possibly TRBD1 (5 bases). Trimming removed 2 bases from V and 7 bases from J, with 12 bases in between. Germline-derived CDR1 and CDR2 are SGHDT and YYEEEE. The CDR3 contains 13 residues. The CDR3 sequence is CASSFRRQSEAFF. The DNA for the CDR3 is TGTGCCAGCAGCTTTCGGAGACAGAGTGAAGCTTTCTTT.

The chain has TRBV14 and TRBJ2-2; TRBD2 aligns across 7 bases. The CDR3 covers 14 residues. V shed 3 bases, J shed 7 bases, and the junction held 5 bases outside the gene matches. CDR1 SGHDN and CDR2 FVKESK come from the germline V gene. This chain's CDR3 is CASSQALAFGELFF. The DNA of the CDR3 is TGTGCCAGCAGCCAGGCACTAGCGTTCGGGGAGCTGTTTTTT.

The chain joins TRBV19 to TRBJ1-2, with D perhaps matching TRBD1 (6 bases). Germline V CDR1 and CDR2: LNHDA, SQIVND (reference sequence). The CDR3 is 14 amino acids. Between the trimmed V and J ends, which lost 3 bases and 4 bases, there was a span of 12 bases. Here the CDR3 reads CASSIAGGSYGYTF. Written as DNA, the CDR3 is TGTGCCAGTAGTATCGCGGGGGGCAGCTATGGCTACACCTTC. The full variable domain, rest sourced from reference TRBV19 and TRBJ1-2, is DGGITQSPKYLFRKEGQNVTLSCEQNLNHDAMYWYRQDPGQGLRLIYYSQIVNDFQKGDIAEGYSVSREKKESFPLTVTSAQKNPTAFYLCASSIAGGSYGYTFGSGTRLTVV.

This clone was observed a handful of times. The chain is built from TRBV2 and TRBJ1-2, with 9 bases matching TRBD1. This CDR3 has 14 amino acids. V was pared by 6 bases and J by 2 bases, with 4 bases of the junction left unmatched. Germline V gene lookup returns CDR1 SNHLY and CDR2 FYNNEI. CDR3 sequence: CASRKQGANYGYTF. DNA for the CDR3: TGTGCCAGCAGAAAACAGGGGGCGAACTATGGCTACACCTTC.

The DNA of the CDR3 is TGCGCCAGCAGTCTCTCTTCCGGGACAGGGTGTTTGGAGCCCTACGAGCAGTACGTC. Translating gives CASSLSSGTGCLEPYEQYV. This chain links TRBV23-1 with TRBJ2-7, with 9 nucleotides matching TRBD1. TRBV23-1 is sorted into the ORF group, with uncertain function. The CDR3 contains 19 residues. J gave up 2 bases and V 4 bases, and 18 bases lay outside the gene matches.

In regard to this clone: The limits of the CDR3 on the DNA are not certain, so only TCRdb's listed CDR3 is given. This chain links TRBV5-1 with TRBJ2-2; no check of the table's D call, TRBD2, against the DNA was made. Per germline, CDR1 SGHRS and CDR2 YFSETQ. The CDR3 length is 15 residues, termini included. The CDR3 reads CASSSSGSNTGELFF.